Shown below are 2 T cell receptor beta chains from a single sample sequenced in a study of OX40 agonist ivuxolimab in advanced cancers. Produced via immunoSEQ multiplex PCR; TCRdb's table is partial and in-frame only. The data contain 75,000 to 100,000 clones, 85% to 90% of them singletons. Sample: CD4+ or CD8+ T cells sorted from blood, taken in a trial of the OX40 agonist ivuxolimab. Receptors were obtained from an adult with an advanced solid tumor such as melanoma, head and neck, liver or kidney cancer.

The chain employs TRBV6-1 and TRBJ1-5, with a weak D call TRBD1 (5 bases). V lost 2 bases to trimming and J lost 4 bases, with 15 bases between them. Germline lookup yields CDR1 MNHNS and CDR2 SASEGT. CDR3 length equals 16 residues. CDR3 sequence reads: CASSEPRGPVNQPQHF. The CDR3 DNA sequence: TGTGCCAGCAGTGAACCCCGGGGCCCAGTAAATCAGCCCCAGCATTTT.

Written as DNA, the CDR3 is TGTGCCAGCAGTCTACCCGGGACAGGGGTCCATGAGCAGTTCTTC. Translation gives CASSLPGTGVHEQFF. The gene calls are TRBV28 and TRBJ2-1; TRBD1 agrees at 10 bases. The CDR3 has 15 amino acids. V was pared by 5 bases and J by 8 bases, with 9 bases of the junction left unmatched. Germline CDR1 MDHEN, CDR2 SYDVKM.